Listed below are T cell receptor beta chains from one sample, sequenced in a study of PD-1 blockade in classical Hodgkin lymphoma. Only in-frame clones appear in the TCRdb table, and some are missing; sequencing was by immunoSEQ multiplex PCR. The sample contains about 98,000 clones, roughly 92% of which appear only once. Sequencing used peripheral blood mononuclear cells (PBMCs), obtained at baseline. These receptors were taken from a human donor with classical Hodgkin lymphoma. Both conserved end residues are part of each CDR3. D genes are given only for firm matches. Size values are once, few and many counts, or a class for expanded clones, and some rows have none.

d_call: TRBD2; j_call: TRBJ2-5; clone_size: NA; v_call: TRBV7-2; cdr3_nt: TGTGCCAGCAGCTCCCGGACTAGCGGCAAAGAGACCCAGTACTTC; cdr3_aa: CASSSRTSGKETQYF
d_call: NA; j_call: TRBJ1-5; clone_size: NA; v_call: TRBV29-1; cdr3_nt: TGCAGCGTTGTAAAGGGGGTGGGTCAGCCCCAGCATTTT; cdr3_aa: CSVVKGVGQPQHF
d_call: TRBD1; j_call: TRBJ2-3; clone_size: NA; v_call: TRBV4-1; cdr3_nt: TGCGCCAGCAGCCAAGATCCTGGGGACAGGGGGTTGGGAGATACGCAGTATTTT; cdr3_aa: CASSQDPGDRGLGDTQYF
d_call: TRBD1; j_call: TRBJ1-5; clone_size: NA; v_call: TRBV2; cdr3_nt: TGTGCCAGCAGTGTCGGGCAGGGGGCCCATCAGCCCCAGCATTTT; cdr3_aa: CASSVGQGAHQPQHF
d_call: NA; j_call: TRBJ2-6; clone_size: NA; v_call: TRBV18; cdr3_nt: TGTGCCAGCTTCCAATCTGGGGCCAACGTCCTGACTTTC; cdr3_aa: CASFQSGANVLTF
d_call: TRBD1; j_call: TRBJ2-7; clone_size: NA; v_call: TRBV19; cdr3_nt: TGTGCCAGTAGTATAGTATTTCAGGGGGCGATCTCCTACGAGCAGTACTTC; cdr3_aa: CASSIVFQGAISYEQYF
d_call: NA; j_call: TRBJ2-2; clone_size: NA; v_call: TRBV5-1; cdr3_nt: TGCGCCAGCAGCTTGGACCGACAAGGGACCGGGGAGCTGTTTTTT; cdr3_aa: CASSLDRQGTGELFF
d_call: TRBD2; j_call: TRBJ2-3; clone_size: NA; v_call: TRBV29-1; cdr3_nt: TGCAGCGTCGCCGGGACTAGCGGGAGAGTTATCGCAGATACGCAGTATTTT; cdr3_aa: CSVAGTSGRVIADTQYF
d_call: NA; j_call: TRBJ1-1; clone_size: NA; v_call: TRBV15; cdr3_nt: TGTGCCACCAGCAGAGGCAGGGGCAGGATGGGGACTGAAGCTTTCTTT; cdr3_aa: CATSRGRGRMGTEAFF
d_call: TRBD2; j_call: TRBJ2-4; clone_size: NA; v_call: TRBV19; cdr3_nt: TGTGCCAGTAGTATCCCGGGACTAGCGGGAGCCAAAAACATTCAGTACTTC; cdr3_aa: CASSIPGLAGAKNIQYF
d_call: NA; j_call: TRBJ2-7; clone_size: NA; v_call: TRBV19; cdr3_nt: TGTGCCAGTAGTATAGATCGGGACCTCTACGAGCAGTACTTC; cdr3_aa: CASSIDRDLYEQYF
d_call: NA; j_call: TRBJ2-7; clone_size: NA; v_call: TRBV10-3; cdr3_nt: TGTGCCATCAGTGAGTTGCAGAACTCCTACGAGCAGTACTTC; cdr3_aa: CAISELQNSYEQYF
d_call: NA; j_call: TRBJ1-1; clone_size: NA; v_call: TRBV2; cdr3_nt: TGTGCCAGCACCTTCGGACAGTTAAACACTGAAGCTTTCTTT; cdr3_aa: CASTFGQLNTEAFF
d_call: NA; j_call: TRBJ1-5; clone_size: NA; v_call: TRBV18; cdr3_nt: TGTGCCAGCTCACCCAATGACGGATACAATCAGCCCCAGCATTTT; cdr3_aa: CASSPNDGYNQPQHF
d_call: NA; j_call: TRBJ2-7; clone_size: NA; v_call: TRBV7-6; cdr3_nt: TGTGCCAGCAGCCTCAGGCTGGGCGAGCAGTACTTC; cdr3_aa: CASSLRLGEQYF
d_call: NA; j_call: TRBJ2-5; clone_size: NA; v_call: TRBV28; cdr3_nt: TGTGCCAGCAGTAACTCAAGGGGGGCCCACCAAGAGACCCAGTACTTC; cdr3_aa: CASSNSRGAHQETQYF
d_call: TRBD2; j_call: TRBJ2-4; clone_size: NA; v_call: TRBV7-8; cdr3_nt: TGTGCCAGCAGCGTTACTAGCGGGAGGGCTTTAGCCAAAAACATTCAGTACTTC; cdr3_aa: CASSVTSGRALAKNIQYF
d_call: NA; j_call: TRBJ1-2; clone_size: once; v_call: TRBV7-6; cdr3_nt: TGTGCCAGCAGCTTAGGAACAGCGCGTAACTATGGCTACACCTTC; cdr3_aa: CASSLGTARNYGYTF
d_call: NA; j_call: TRBJ2-3; clone_size: NA; v_call: TRBV5-1; cdr3_nt: TGCGCCAGCAGTTTTGCAGGGCAAAATACGCAGTATTTT; cdr3_aa: CASSFAGQNTQYF
d_call: NA; j_call: TRBJ2-7; clone_size: NA; v_call: TRBV28; cdr3_nt: TGTGCCAGCGGGCCCAGAGACAGGACCGCCCCCTACGAGCAGTACTTC; cdr3_aa: CASGPRDRTAPYEQYF
d_call: NA; j_call: TRBJ2-4; clone_size: NA; v_call: TRBV13; cdr3_nt: TGTGCCAGCAGCCCCAGTACAGGGAAAAACATTCAGTACTTC; cdr3_aa: CASSPSTGKNIQYF
d_call: NA; j_call: TRBJ2-7; clone_size: NA; v_call: TRBV6-5; cdr3_nt: TGTGCCAGCAACGTGGGTAGCGGACCCTACGAGCAGTACTTC; cdr3_aa: CASNVGSGPYEQYF
d_call: TRBD2; j_call: TRBJ2-5; clone_size: NA; v_call: TRBV14; cdr3_nt: TGTGCCAGCAGCCAAGATAGGAGCGGGAGGGGCCAAGAGACCCAGTACTTC; cdr3_aa: CASSQDRSGRGQETQYF
d_call: TRBD1; j_call: TRBJ2-7; clone_size: NA; v_call: TRBV9; cdr3_nt: TGTGCCAGCAGCGTAGGCCGGGACAGGGGCCACGAGCAGTACTTC; cdr3_aa: CASSVGRDRGHEQYF
d_call: NA; j_call: TRBJ1-3; clone_size: NA; v_call: TRBV5-8; cdr3_nt: TGTGCCAGCAGCTTGGTCGTAAACACCATATATTTT; cdr3_aa: CASSLVVNTIYF
d_call: TRBD1; j_call: TRBJ1-5; clone_size: NA; v_call: TRBV15; cdr3_nt: TGTGCCACCAGCAGTCGCGGGACAGGTTCGAGATTTAGCAATCAGCCCCAGCATTTT; cdr3_aa: CATSSRGTGSRFSNQPQHF
d_call: NA; j_call: TRBJ1-2; clone_size: NA; v_call: TRBV30; cdr3_nt: TGTGCCTGGAGTGTTACAGGGAACTATGGCTACACCTTC; cdr3_aa: CAWSVTGNYGYTF
d_call: TRBD1; j_call: TRBJ2-7; clone_size: NA; v_call: TRBV19; cdr3_nt: TGTGCCAGTAGTACCGGGACAGGGGGCATCAACGAGCAGTACTTC; cdr3_aa: CASSTGTGGINEQYF
d_call: TRBD1; j_call: TRBJ1-1; clone_size: NA; v_call: TRBV28; cdr3_nt: TGTGCCAGCAGTCTAGGGGACAGGCGAGGCTCTGAAGCTTTCTTT; cdr3_aa: CASSLGDRRGSEAFF
d_call: NA; j_call: TRBJ1-2; clone_size: once; v_call: TRBV30; cdr3_nt: TGTGCCTGGAGTGTAGGGGGAGAAGTTGGCTACACCTTC; cdr3_aa: CAWSVGGEVGYTF
d_call: NA; j_call: TRBJ1-4; clone_size: NA; v_call: TRBV18; cdr3_nt: TGTGCCAGCTCACCACCTGGGGGAGCAACTAATGAAAAACTGTTTTTT; cdr3_aa: CASSPPGGATNEKLFF
d_call: TRBD1; j_call: TRBJ1-1; clone_size: NA; v_call: TRBV28; cdr3_nt: TGTGCCAGCAGTTTACCGCGGGACAGCAACACTGAAGCTTTCTTT; cdr3_aa: CASSLPRDSNTEAFF
d_call: NA; j_call: TRBJ1-2; clone_size: NA; v_call: TRBV28; cdr3_nt: TGTGCCAGCAGTTTTGGCAGACGCCCCTATGGCTACACCTTC; cdr3_aa: CASSFGRRPYGYTF
d_call: TRBD2; j_call: TRBJ2-1; clone_size: NA; v_call: TRBV7-8; cdr3_nt: TGTGCCAGCAGCTTGCTACCGGGACTAGCGGGGGACAATGAGCAGTTCTTC; cdr3_aa: CASSLLPGLAGDNEQFF
d_call: TRBD2; j_call: TRBJ2-1; clone_size: NA; v_call: TRBV7-9; cdr3_nt: TGTGCCAGCAGCCTACCGGGACTAGCGCACAATGAGCAGTTCTTC; cdr3_aa: CASSLPGLAHNEQFF
d_call: TRBD2; j_call: TRBJ2-7; clone_size: NA; v_call: TRBV19; cdr3_nt: TGTGCCAGTAGTATCCTCCTAGCGGGAGGCTCCTACGAGCAGTACTTC; cdr3_aa: CASSILLAGGSYEQYF
d_call: TRBD2; j_call: TRBJ2-1; clone_size: NA; v_call: TRBV30; cdr3_nt: TGTGCCTGGAGGCCCGGGGGGAATGAGCAGTTCTTC; cdr3_aa: CAWRPGGNEQFF
d_call: TRBD1; j_call: TRBJ1-2; clone_size: few; v_call: TRBV30; cdr3_nt: TGTGCCTGGAGTGTAGGGACAGTGGACTATGGCTACACCTTC; cdr3_aa: CAWSVGTVDYGYTF
d_call: TRBD2; j_call: TRBJ2-7; clone_size: NA; v_call: TRBV5-4; cdr3_nt: TGTGCCAGCAGCTTGGGAGCGGGAGGGCCACGGCAGTACTTC; cdr3_aa: CASSLGAGGPRQYF
d_call: NA; j_call: TRBJ2-1; clone_size: once; v_call: TRBV27; cdr3_nt: TGTGCCAGCAGTTTAATCCCGGCAGGGGGGTCCTACAATGAGCAGTTCTTC; cdr3_aa: CASSLIPAGGSYNEQFF
d_call: NA; j_call: TRBJ2-1; clone_size: NA; v_call: TRBV27; cdr3_nt: TGTGCCAGCAGTTTTAGCAGAGGGATGGATGAGCAGTTCTTC; cdr3_aa: CASSFSRGMDEQFF
d_call: NA; j_call: TRBJ2-1; clone_size: NA; v_call: TRBV7-9; cdr3_nt: TGTGCCAGCGAAAAACGGGAGCTGAGGAATGAGCAGTTCTTC; cdr3_aa: CASEKRELRNEQFF
d_call: NA; j_call: TRBJ2-7; clone_size: NA; v_call: TRBV5-6; cdr3_nt: TGTGCCAGCAGCGCGATGGTGACAGGGAGGTACGAGCAGTACTTC; cdr3_aa: CASSAMVTGRYEQYF
d_call: NA; j_call: TRBJ1-1; clone_size: NA; v_call: TRBV5-1; cdr3_nt: TGCGCCAGCAGCTTGGTCGGACGTTTAGCTTTCTTT; cdr3_aa: CASSLVGRLAFF
d_call: NA; j_call: TRBJ2-5; clone_size: NA; v_call: TRBV19; cdr3_nt: TGTGCCAGTAGTATAGGGACCAATCGAGAGACCCAGTACTTC; cdr3_aa: CASSIGTNRETQYF
d_call: TRBD1; j_call: TRBJ1-1; clone_size: NA; v_call: TRBV18; cdr3_nt: TGTGCCAGCTCACCGGCAGGGGGGAACACTGAAGCTTTCTTT; cdr3_aa: CASSPAGGNTEAFF
d_call: TRBD1; j_call: TRBJ2-5; clone_size: NA; v_call: TRBV30; cdr3_nt: TGTGCCTGGAATCGCAGGGGGCGCGGAGAGACCCAGTACTTC; cdr3_aa: CAWNRRGRGETQYF
d_call: NA; j_call: TRBJ2-3; clone_size: NA; v_call: TRBV5-4; cdr3_nt: TGTGCCAGCAGCCGGGAAGCGTCAGATACGCAGTATTTT; cdr3_aa: CASSREASDTQYF
d_call: TRBD1; j_call: TRBJ1-2; clone_size: NA; v_call: TRBV18; cdr3_nt: TGTGCCAGCTCACAAATGAGGACAGGGGACCTTACCTATGGCTACACCTTC; cdr3_aa: CASSQMRTGDLTYGYTF
d_call: TRBD1; j_call: TRBJ1-3; clone_size: NA; v_call: TRBV9; cdr3_nt: TGTGCCAGCGCGGGGACAGGGCGAGGAAACACCATATATTTT; cdr3_aa: CASAGTGRGNTIYF
d_call: NA; j_call: TRBJ2-2; clone_size: once; v_call: TRBV2; cdr3_nt: TGTGCCAGCAGTGGGGGGGCTCCGACGCCCGGGGAGCTGTTTTTT; cdr3_aa: CASSGGAPTPGELFF
d_call: NA; j_call: TRBJ2-2; clone_size: once; v_call: TRBV7-7; cdr3_nt: TGTGCTAGCAGCTTAGCGAACCCTACCGGGGAGCTGTTTTTT; cdr3_aa: CASSLANPTGELFF
d_call: TRBD2; j_call: TRBJ2-1; clone_size: NA; v_call: TRBV6-6; cdr3_nt: TGTGCCAGCATCGAAGCGGGGCGCTCCTACAATGAGCAGTTCTTC; cdr3_aa: CASIEAGRSYNEQFF
d_call: NA; j_call: TRBJ2-4; clone_size: NA; v_call: TRBV4-1; cdr3_nt: TGCGCCAGCAGCCAATTGGGTAGTTACATTCAGTACTTC; cdr3_aa: CASSQLGSYIQYF
d_call: NA; j_call: TRBJ1-4; clone_size: NA; v_call: TRBV9; cdr3_nt: TGTGCCAGCAGCGTAGGTCCGGGTATTTCGACTAATGAAAAACTGTTTTTT; cdr3_aa: CASSVGPGISTNEKLFF
d_call: TRBD2; j_call: TRBJ2-5; clone_size: NA; v_call: TRBV27; cdr3_nt: TGTGCCAGCAGTTTATTTCCTAGCGGGAGTCGGGAGACCCAGTACTTC; cdr3_aa: CASSLFPSGSRETQYF
d_call: NA; j_call: TRBJ2-3; clone_size: NA; v_call: TRBV19; cdr3_nt: TGTGCCAGTTCTAGCTCCGGGGGCACAGATACGCAGTATTTT; cdr3_aa: CASSSSGGTDTQYF
d_call: TRBD1; j_call: TRBJ2-7; clone_size: NA; v_call: TRBV4-1; cdr3_nt: TGCGCCAGCAGCTTTCTGGGACAGGGGTCCTCCTACGAGCAGTACTTC; cdr3_aa: CASSFLGQGSSYEQYF